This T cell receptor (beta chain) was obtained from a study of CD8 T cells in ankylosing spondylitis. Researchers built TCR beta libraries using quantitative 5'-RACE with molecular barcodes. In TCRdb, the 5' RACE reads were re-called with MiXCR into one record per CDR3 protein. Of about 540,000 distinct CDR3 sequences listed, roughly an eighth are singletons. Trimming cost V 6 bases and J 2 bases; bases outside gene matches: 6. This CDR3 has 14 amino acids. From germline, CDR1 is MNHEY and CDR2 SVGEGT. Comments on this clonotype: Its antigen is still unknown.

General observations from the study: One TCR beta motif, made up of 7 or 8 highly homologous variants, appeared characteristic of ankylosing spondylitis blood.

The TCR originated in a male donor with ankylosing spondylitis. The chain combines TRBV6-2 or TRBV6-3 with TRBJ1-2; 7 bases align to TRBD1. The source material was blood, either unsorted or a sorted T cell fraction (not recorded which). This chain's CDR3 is CASRTTGQNYGYTF. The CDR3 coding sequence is TGTGCCAGCAGGACGACGGGACAGAACTATGGCTACACCTTC.